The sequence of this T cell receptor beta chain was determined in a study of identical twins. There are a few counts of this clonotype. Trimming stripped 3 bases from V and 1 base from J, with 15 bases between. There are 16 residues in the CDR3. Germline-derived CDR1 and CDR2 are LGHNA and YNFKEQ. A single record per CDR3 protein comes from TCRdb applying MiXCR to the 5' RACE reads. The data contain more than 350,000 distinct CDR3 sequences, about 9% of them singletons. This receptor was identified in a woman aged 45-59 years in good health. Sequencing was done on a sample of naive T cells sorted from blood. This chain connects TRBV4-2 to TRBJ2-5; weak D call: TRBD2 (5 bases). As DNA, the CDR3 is TGTGCCAGCAGCCACCCGAGGGCGACTTCCCAAGAGACCCAGTACTTC. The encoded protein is CASSHPRATSQETQYF.